This passage covers 24 T cell receptor beta chains from one sample sequenced in a study of tumor-infiltrating lymphocytes in primary liver carcinoma. Between roughly 17 and 31 mg of unsorted bulk tissue served as the source from which RNA and DNA were co-extracted. cDNA specific to TCR beta was made from approximately 0.55 ug of total RNA, with a constant-region primer employed for priming. What produced the TCR beta libraries was three nested multiplex PCR rounds using slightly modified ARM-PCR. The first two PCR rounds used TRBV1-TRBV30 primers with a Cbeta primer, 10 cycles each. TCRdb re-analysed the multiplex PCR reads in MiXCR, keeping a single row per CDR3 protein. The sample contains 100,000 to 150,000 distinct CDR3 sequences, about 68% of which appear only once. Sample: liver tumor tissue from sampling region 1. Noted subset: tumor region T1, superior pole. The origin of the receptors is an older woman with primary liver carcinoma and hepatitis B virus infection.

V gene TRBV10-3 combines with J gene TRBJ2-3; a weak D match, TRBD1 (5 bases). V was pared by 0 bases and J by 11 bases, with 18 bases between. Germline assignment: CDR1 ENHRY and CDR2 SYGVKD. This CDR3 spans 15 amino acids. For the CDR3, the DNA is TGTGCCATCAGTGAGTCAAGGGGAAGCACAGATGTGCAGTATTTT. It codes for CAISESRGSTDVQYF.

In the case of this clonotype: Possible read error: a much larger clone is one base away. This chain connects TRBV4-1 to TRBJ2-5; TRBD1 is a possible D gene (6 bases). The germline CDR1 and CDR2 sequences are MGHRA and YSYEKL. The germline V and J ends were trimmed by 4 bases and 2 bases, with 14 bases remaining between them. The CDR3 covers 15 residues. CDR3 in amino acids: CASSRTGTFQETQYF. The CDR3 bases are TGCGCCAGCAGCCGAACAGGGACATTTCAAGAGACCCAGTACTTC.

The chain has TRBV7-2 and TRBJ2-1, with D perhaps being TRBD1 or TRBD2 (5 bases each). Looked up from germline, CDR1 is SGHTA and CDR2 is FQGNSA. The V end was cut by 1 base, the J end by 5 bases, with 9 bases between. The CDR3 sequence is 14 residues long. CDR3 sequence reads: CASSLGWGNNEQFF. The DNA of the CDR3 is TGTGCCAGCAGCTTAGGATGGGGGAACAATGAGCAGTTCTTC.

Of note for this clonotype: This likely comes from a read error, as the CDR3 has no conserved phenylalanine or tryptophan at its end. The chain combines TRBV5-1 with TRBJ1-1, with D unresolved. This CDR3 is built from 14 residues. With 1 base removed from V and 2 bases from J, the gap between germline ends came to 9 bases. The germline gives CDR1 SGHRS, CDR2 YFSETQ. The CDR3 nucleotides read TGCGCCAGCAGCTTGATTCAAGGAAACACTGAAGCTTTCTAT. Its translation: CASSLIQGNTEAFY.

There are a few counts of this clonotype. A read error is possible here, since a much larger clone lies one base away. The chain has TRBV6-6 and TRBJ2-1, with D possibly matching TRBD2 (6 bases). Germline lookup yields CDR1 MNHNY and CDR2 SVGAGI (reference sequence). Trimming took off 6 bases at V and 8 bases at J, with 23 bases between the two ends. The length of the CDR3 is 16 residues. CDR3 residues: CASSQTPGSGADEQFF. In nucleotides, the CDR3 is TGTGCCAGCAGCCAGACTCCGGGGTCGGGAGCGGATGAGCAGTTCTTC.

As regards this clonotype: This may be a read error, as it is one base from a much larger clone. The rearrangement uses TRBV10-3 and TRBJ2-1, with TRBD2 matching 8 bases. This CDR3 region has 15 residues. After removal of 3 bases from V and 8 bases from J, the junction contained 9 bases not matched to a gene. Germline V gene lookup returns CDR1 ENHRY and CDR2 SYGVKD. CDR3 nucleotide sequence: TGTGCCATCAGTGACGTCGGGAGGGCTGGGGATGAGCAGTTCTTC. Protein: CAISDVGRAGDEQFF.

The DNA for the CDR3 is TGCGCCAGCGGCCCCCGTCATGGGGATAGCAATCAGCCCCAGCATTTT. This translates into CASGPRHGDSNQPQHF. This chain uses TRBV5-1 with TRBJ1-5; D call uncertain. The CDR3 sequence is 16 residues long. Germline values: CDR1 SGHRS, CDR2 YFSETQ. The V end was cut by 7 bases, the J end by 0 bases, with 17 bases between. Full variable domain (rest looked up from reference TRBV5-1 and TRBJ1-5): KAGVTQTPRYLIKTRGQQVTLSCSPISGHRSVSWYQQTPGQGLQFLFEYFSETQRNKGNFPGRFSGRQFSNSRSEMNVSTLELGDSALYLCASGPRHGDSNQPQHFGDGTRLSIL.

CDR3 nucleotides: TGTGCCACCAGCAGAGACGTGCGACAGGGGTACGAGCAGTACTTC. Translating it yields CATSRDVRQGYEQYF. This sequence joins TRBV15 and TRBJ2-7; 8 bases fit TRBD1. The germline V gene encodes CDR1 LNHNV and CDR2 YYDKDF (reference sequence). This CDR3 is 15 amino acids long. Trimming removed 0 bases from V and 4 bases from J; junction bases left unmatched: 5.

This clonotype came up many times. The chain combines TRBV6-6 with TRBJ2-4, with 9 bases fitting TRBD1. Germline CDR1 and CDR2: MNHNY and SVGAGI (reference sequence). The V segment lost 5 bases and the J segment 1 base; nucleotides outside the gene matches: 3. This CDR3 region has 15 residues. The CDR3 nucleotides read TGTGCCAGCAGTGGGACAGGGTACGCCAAAAACATTCAGTACTTC. It yields the protein CASSGTGYAKNIQYF.

This clonotype showed up just a few times. The chain links TRBV6-5 to TRBJ2-3; 8 bases fit TRBD2. The CDR3 is 14 residues long. Looked up from germline, CDR1 is MNHEY and CDR2 is SVGAGI. V dropped 6 bases and J dropped 3; count of bases not matched to a gene: 5. CDR3 bases: TGTGCCAGCAGCGGGGGGGATTTTACAGATACGCAGTATTTT. It is translated as CASSGGDFTDTQYF.

The chain links TRBV28 to TRBJ1-1; the D is unclear. With 2 bases removed from V and 1 base from J, the gap between germline ends came to 11 bases. The germline V gene has CDR1 MDHEN and CDR2 SYDVKM. The CDR3 spans 15 residues. CDR3: CASSLSPTGNTEAFF. The CDR3 DNA follows: TGTGCCAGCAGTTTAAGCCCCACGGGGAACACTGAAGCTTTCTTT.

On this clonotype: This clone may be a read error of a much larger clone one base away. The DNA of the CDR3 is TGTGCCAGCAGCCCAGGACCTCCGCGCGGGGAGCTGTTTTTT. It yields the protein CASSPGPPRGELFF. The rearrangement links TRBV7-8 to TRBJ2-2; D gene ambiguous. Germline assignment: CDR1 SGHVS and CDR2 FQNEAQ. The CDR3 is 14 residues long. Deletions cut 5 bases from V and 7 bases from J, with 14 bases between.

As to this clonotype: One end of the junction fails to match germline, which may point to a read error. CDR3 residues: CASSQGGQGGSEQYF. CDR3 nucleotides: TGTGCCAGCAGCCAAGGTGGACAGGGGGGGAGCGAGCAATACTTC. The rearrangement links TRBV4-2 to TRBJ2-7, with 10 bases aligning to TRBD1. The CDR3 has 15 amino acids. CDR1 and CDR2 from the germline V gene are LGHNA and YNFKEQ.

This clonotype has a single count. V usage is TRBV5-1 and J usage is TRBJ2-1; 10 bases map to TRBD2. The CDR3 totals 15 residues. Germline V gene data show CDR1 as SGHRS and CDR2 as YFSETQ. The V segment lost 0 bases and the J segment 12 bases; nucleotides outside the gene matches: 9. The CDR3 bases are TGCGCCAGCAGCTTGGCCCTAATAGCGGGAGGTGGGCAGTTCTTC. The encoded protein is CASSLALIAGGGQFF.

As regards this clonotype: At one end the junction does not follow the germline gene, possibly because of a read error. The chain combines TRBV11-2 with TRBJ2-2, with D perhaps matching TRBD1 or TRBD2 (6 bases each). Germline V gene data show CDR1 as SGHAT and CDR2 as FQNNGV. This CDR3 comprises 17 residues. CDR3 protein: CANSLSLWGANTGELFF. The CDR3 DNA is TGTGCCAACAGCTTATCCCTGTGGGGGGCGAACACTGGGGAGCTGTTTTTT.

This clonotype has ten or more counts. The chain has TRBV29-1 and TRBJ2-3; either TRBD1 or TRBD2 may supply D (5 bases each). The CDR3 is made up of 13 amino acids. Trimming took 6 bases from V and 6 from J, leaving 16 bases between them. CDR1 SQVTM and CDR2 ANQGSEA come from the germline V gene. The CDR3 sequence is CSVRDPSRDTQYF. The CDR3 DNA reads as TGCAGCGTCCGGGACCCCTCAAGGGATACGCAGTATTTT.

As to this clonotype: A single base separates this from a much larger clone, so it may be a read error. The chain employs TRBV28 and TRBJ2-5, with TRBD2 identical over 7 bases. Trimming at V came to 2 bases and at J to 10 bases, leaving 13 bases not matched to a gene. The CDR3 sequence is 15 residues long. CDR1 MDHEN and CDR2 SYDVKM come from the germline V gene. This chain's CDR3 is CASSLGGGSVKIQYF. The DNA for the CDR3 is TGTGCCAGCAGTTTAGGGGGGGGGTCCGTAAAGATCCAGTACTTC.

A remark on this clonotype: Germline is not matched at one junction end, which may reflect a read error. V usage is TRBV29-1 and J usage is TRBJ2-7; D remains unclear. The CDR3 extends over 12 amino acids. Germline assignment: CDR1 SQVTM and CDR2 ANQGSEA. The CDR3: CSVVGSFGEQYF. Written as DNA, the CDR3 is TGCAGCGTTGTAGGGTCCTTTGGCGAGCAATACTTC.

This clonotype was seen many times. The chain carries TRBV4-2 and TRBJ2-7; 9 bases agree with TRBD2. Germline V gives CDR1 LGHNA, CDR2 YNFKEQ. This CDR3 comprises 16 residues. The V and J ends lost 0 bases and 1 base, in that order; junction bases with no gene match: 4. The chain's CDR3 is CASSQDSAGGSYEQYF. In DNA, the CDR3 is TGTGCCAGCAGCCAAGATTCAGCGGGAGGTTCCTACGAGCAGTACTTC.

The chain recombines TRBV11-2 with TRBJ2-3; 13 bases map to TRBD2. Germline lookup yields CDR1 SGHAT and CDR2 FQNNGV. With V trimmed by 9 bases and J by 4 bases, 7 bases remained unmatched. The length of the CDR3 is 15 residues. In DNA form, the CDR3 reads TGTGCCAGGCCCACTAGCGGGAGGGCGTCAGATACGCAGTATTTT. Translated, it gives CARPTSGRASDTQYF. Together with reference TRBV11-2 and TRBJ2-3, the CDR3 gives the full variable domain: EAGVAQSPRYKIIEKRQSVAFWCNPISGHATLYWYQQILGQGPKLLIQFQNNGVVDDSQLPKDRFSAERLKGVDSTLKIQPAKLEDSAVYLCARPTSGRASDTQYFGPGTRLTVL.

This clonotype showed up many times. This rearrangement joins TRBV12-3 or TRBV12-4 to TRBJ1-4, with TRBD1 identical over 8 bases. CDR3 length: 15 residues. V shed 6 bases and J 5 bases; nucleotides not matched to a gene: 8. In nucleotides, the CDR3 is TGTGCCAGCAGCCGGGACAGGCTCACCAATGAAAAACTGTTTTTT. Amino acid sequence: CASSRDRLTNEKLFF.

This clonotype was counted between two and nine times. This sequence joins TRBV5-1 and TRBJ2-6, with TRBD1 identical over 7 bases. CDR1 SGHRS and CDR2 YFSETQ come from the germline V gene. The ends lost 0 bases at V and 1 base at J; junction bases unmatched: 7. The CDR3 contains 18 residues. Written as DNA, the CDR3 is TGCGCCAGCAGCTTGGCCCCGACAGGGCCGTCTGGGGCCAACGTCCTGACTTTC. This gives the protein CASSLAPTGPSGANVLTF.

In the case of this clonotype: This clone may be a read error of a much larger clone one base away. This chain's CDR3 is CSVGLGVPSNTGELFF. CDR3 nucleotides: TGCAGCGTTGGATTGGGGGTCCCGTCGAACACCGGGGAGCTGTTTTTT. The chain links TRBV29-1 to TRBJ2-2, with D perhaps matching TRBD1 or TRBD2 (5 bases each). CDR3 length equals 16 residues. V gave up 4 bases and J gave up 0 bases, with 15 bases separating them. CDR1 is SQVTM and CDR2 is ANQGSEA in the germline V gene.

Concerning this clonotype: Just one base apart from a much larger clone, this may be a read error. The chain uses TRBV6-5 and TRBJ2-3; D gene ambiguous. CDR1 MNHEY and CDR2 SVGAGI come from the germline V gene. CDR3 length equals 11 residues. For the CDR3, the DNA is TGTGCCAGCCATCGTGGAGATACGAAGTATTTT. This translates into CASHRGDTKYF.